This T cell receptor (beta chain) is from a study of T cell responses to AZD1222 COVID-19 vaccine. Regarding the study as a whole: Donors skewed white British and female; clonal diversity was possibly underestimated. Sampling captured repertoires only after the peak T cell response.

Notes on this clone: Its matching antigen is unknown.

Generated by immunoSEQ multiplex PCR, the TCRdb table keeps only in-frame clones and is missing some. Found here are some 120,000 clones, approximately 90% of them singletons; the top ten hold approximately 4.8%. The CDR3 has 13 amino acids. Germline V gene data show CDR1 as LGHNA and CDR2 as YSLEER. Trimming cost V 4 bases and J 5 bases; bases outside gene matches: 2. The sequencing here drew on peripheral blood, taken on day 0 of AZD1222 vaccination. This sequence joins TRBV4-3 and TRBJ2-5; TRBD1 matches 9 bases. The origin of this receptor is an adult in good health. CDR3 loop: CASSRDRGETQYF. DNA for the CDR3: TGCGCCAGCAGCCGAGACAGGGGGGAGACCCAGTACTTC.